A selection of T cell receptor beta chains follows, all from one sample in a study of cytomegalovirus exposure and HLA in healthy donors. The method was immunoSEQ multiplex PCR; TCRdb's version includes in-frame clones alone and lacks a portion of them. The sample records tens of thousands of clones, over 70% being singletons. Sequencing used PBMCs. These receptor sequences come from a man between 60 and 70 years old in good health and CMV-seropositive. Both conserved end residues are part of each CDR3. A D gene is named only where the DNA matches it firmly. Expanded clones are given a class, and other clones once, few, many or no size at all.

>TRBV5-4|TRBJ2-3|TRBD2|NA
TGTGCCAGCGGGTTCGGGGGGTCAGATACGCAGTATTTT
CASGFGGSDTQYF
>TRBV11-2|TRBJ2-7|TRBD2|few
TGTGCCAGCAGCTTAGCTGGGGGAGGGTCCTACGAGCAGTACTTC
CASSLAGGGSYEQYF
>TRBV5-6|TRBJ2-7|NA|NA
TGTGCCAGCAGCTTCCCAACAGGAAACTCCTACGAGCAGTACTTC
CASSFPTGNSYEQYF
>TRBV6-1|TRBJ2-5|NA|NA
TGTGCCAGCAGTGAAGCGGGGGGTAACCTCCAAGAGACCCAGTACTTC
CASSEAGGNLQETQYF
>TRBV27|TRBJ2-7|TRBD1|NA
TGTGCCAGCAGTCTCCTGGGACAGACCTACGAGCAGTACTTC
CASSLLGQTYEQYF
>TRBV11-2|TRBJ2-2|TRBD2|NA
TGTGCCAGCAGCCTCACTAGCGGGAGTCTCGGCGGGGAGCTGTTTTTT
CASSLTSGSLGGELFF
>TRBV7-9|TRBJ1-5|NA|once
TGTGCCAGCAGCTCCGGCCACTATAGCAATCAGCCCCAGCATTTT
CASSSGHYSNQPQHF
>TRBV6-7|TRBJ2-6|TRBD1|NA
TGTGCCAGCAGTTATTCCGCCGGGACAGGGGGCAACGTCCTGACTTTC
CASSYSAGTGGNVLTF
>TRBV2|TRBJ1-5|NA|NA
TGTGCCAGCAATATGGCGGGTTATAGCAATCAGCCCCAGCATTTT
CASNMAGYSNQPQHF
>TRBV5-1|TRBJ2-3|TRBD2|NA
TGCGCCAGCAGCTTGGCCGGTAATAGCGGGTCTGGAGGAACGCAGTATTTT
CASSLAGNSGSGGTQYF
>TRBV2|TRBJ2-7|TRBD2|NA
TGTGCCAGCAGACTAGCGGCATCCTCCTACGAGCAGTACTTC
CASRLAASSYEQYF
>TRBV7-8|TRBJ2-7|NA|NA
TGTGCCAGCAGCTTAGATAGACAACTCGTCTACGAGCAGTACTTC
CASSLDRQLVYEQYF